Reported below is one TCR beta chain. Antigen: not known. This record belongs to a study of OX40 agonist ivuxolimab in advanced cancers. As for the study in general: An agonistic human IgG2 monoclonal antibody against OX40 (CD134) was given. Each dose-escalation patient presented with hepatocellular carcinoma, melanoma, renal cell or head and neck cancer.

The study's findings and limits: Expanded clones belonging to CD8+ T cells outnumbered, on average, those of CD4+.

The table came from immunoSEQ multiplex PCR; TCRdb's copy has only in-frame clones and leaves some out. The sample holds about 46,000 clones; 85% to 90% are singletons and the top ten take approximately 11%. CDR3 size: 15 residues. The V gene's germline CDR1 is SQVTM and CDR2 ANQGSEA. J was trimmed by 3 bases and V by 3 bases; bases with no gene match: 6. Blood sampling took place at baseline, cycle 4 day 1, and cycle 7 day 1. The gene calls are TRBV29-1 and TRBJ2-1, with 9 bases that match TRBD1. Material: CD4+ or CD8+ T cells sorted from blood, obtained in a trial of the OX40 agonist ivuxolimab. The receptor's source is an adult with an advanced solid tumor such as melanoma, head and neck, liver or kidney cancer. The CDR3 spells CSVDGTGKYYNEQFF. The CDR3 DNA follows: TGCAGCGTTGACGGGACAGGGAAATACTACAATGAGCAGTTCTTC.